The present T cell receptor (beta chain) was sequenced within a study of blood T cell repertoires in COVID-19. Study summary: Researchers got acute and convalescent COVID-19 samples from the United States, Italy and Spain. From T cells, B-cell-depleted T cells, or PBMCs came the material, which was cDNA or gDNA.

The germline V gene encodes CDR1 MNHNS and CDR2 SASEGT. The length of the CDR3 is 17 residues. Germline trimming cut 2 bases from V and 0 bases from J; bases unmatched to any gene: 7. Original data processing: Reference gene primer amplification yielded estimated nucleated cell counts. Clones were read by immunoSEQ multiplex PCR, and TCRdb kept only the in-frame ones, dropping some. That table furnishes V, J and clone size, whereas the DNA furnished D and trimming. The data contain around 100,000 clones, around 80% of them seen just once; the ten biggest clones take up 0.8% to 1%. This clonotype originated in a woman aged 70-85 years with acute or convalescent COVID-19. The chain is built from TRBV6-1 and TRBJ2-1, with 7 bases that match TRBD2. The sample was peripheral blood. CDR3 sequence (DNA): TGTGCCAGCAGTGAAAGGCAGAGCGGGGCCTCCTACAATGAGCAGTTCTTC. It codes for CASSERQSGASYNEQFF.